These T cell receptor beta chains were read from a single sample in a study of identical twins. TCRdb re-analysed the 5' RACE reads in MiXCR, keeping a single row per CDR3 protein. The repertoire includes more than 200,000 distinct CDR3 sequences, 11% to 15% of them detected once, and 8.8% sits in the top ten. Sequences were obtained from memory (CD45RO+) T cells sorted from blood. These receptors were taken from a woman under 30 in good health. The CDR3 runs from the conserved cysteine through the conserved F or W. D genes are given only for firm matches. Where a row states a size, it is once, few, many or the class of an expanded clone; other rows omit it.

TRBJ2-1	TRBV12-3/TRBV12-4	TRBD1	many	CASSDRGDEQFF	TGTGCCAGCAGCGACAGGGGCGATGAGCAGTTCTTC
TRBJ2-1	TRBV29-1	TRBD2	few	CSVDSGRVGGQFF	TGCAGCGTTGATAGCGGGAGGGTAGGTGGGCAGTTCTTC
TRBJ2-5	TRBV25-1	NA	many	CASSAQGKTQYF	TGTGCCAGCAGTGCTCAGGGAAAGACCCAGTACTTC
TRBJ2-7	TRBV27	TRBD2	NA	CASSPLPGLAGEQYF	TGTGCCAGCAGCCCACTGCCGGGACTAGCGGGCGAGCAGTACTTC
TRBJ1-1	TRBV5-1	NA	many	CASSLGGPGNTEAFF	TGCGCCAGCAGCTTAGGTGGCCCTGGGAACACTGAAGCTTTCTTT
TRBJ2-7	TRBV5-4	NA	NA	CASSLPQVIEQYF	TGTGCCAGCAGTCTACCGCAGGTTATCGAGCAGTACTTC
TRBJ2-3	TRBV28	TRBD2	many	CASSLGGLAERTQYF	TGTGCCAGCAGTTTAGGGGGACTAGCGGAAAGAACGCAGTATTTT
TRBJ2-1	TRBV20-1	TRBD1	NA	CSAETGGGDEQFF	TGCAGTGCCGAGACAGGGGGCGGGGATGAGCAGTTCTTC
TRBJ2-7	TRBV7-2	TRBD2	few	CASSLHSTGLSYEQYF	TGTGCCAGCAGCTTACATTCCACGGGACTATCCTACGAGCAGTACTTC
TRBJ2-1	TRBV5-6	NA	few	CASSFEGRSSGYNEQFF	TGTGCCAGCAGCTTCGAGGGGAGGTCCAGCGGTTACAATGAGCAGTTCTTC
TRBJ2-1	TRBV27	TRBD2	NA	CASSLPSGGDYNEQFF	TGTGCCAGCAGTTTACCTAGCGGGGGGGACTACAATGAGCAGTTCTTC
TRBJ2-3	TRBV7-6	TRBD1	NA	CASSLGTGSGVQTQYF	TGTGCCAGCAGCTTAGGGACAGGGTCAGGGGTTCAGACGCAGTATTTT
TRBJ2-7	TRBV7-9	NA	NA	CASSLRRSSYEQYF	TGTGCCAGCAGCTTACGGCGTTCCTCCTACGAGCAGTACTTC
TRBJ2-3	TRBV20-1	NA	few	CSARGEDQGMATQYF	TGCAGTGCTAGAGGAGAGGATCAGGGAATGGCTACGCAGTATTTT
TRBJ1-1	TRBV5-1	NA	few	CASKTNTEAFF	TGCGCCAGCAAGACGAACACTGAAGCTTTCTTT
TRBJ1-1	TRBV29-1	NA	many	CSAAGGTNTEAFF	TGCAGCGCAGCGGGGGGTACGAACACTGAAGCTTTCTTT
TRBJ2-1	TRBV9	NA	NA	CASSVPLRGSGGNEQFF	TGTGCCAGCAGCGTACCCTTGCGAGGGAGTGGTGGCAATGAGCAGTTCTTC
TRBJ2-1	TRBV4-1	TRBD2	NA	CASSLGRGWNNEQFF	TGCGCCAGCAGCCTCGGGCGGGGGTGGAACAATGAGCAGTTCTTC
TRBJ2-5	TRBV18	NA	NA	CASSRNGQETQYF	TGTGCCAGCTCACGGAACGGTCAAGAGACCCAGTACTTC
TRBJ1-4	TRBV7-2	TRBD1	NA	CASSRSGTENEKLFF	TGTGCCAGCAGCAGATCCGGGACAGAAAATGAAAAACTGTTTTTT
TRBJ2-2	TRBV24-1	NA	NA	CATSDSDGISNTGELFF	TGTGCCACCAGTGATTCCGACGGTATCTCGAACACCGGGGAGCTGTTTTTT
TRBJ2-3	TRBV30	TRBD2	few	CAWSVGGDTDTQYF	TGTGCCTGGAGTGTGGGAGGGGACACAGATACGCAGTATTTT
TRBJ1-1	TRBV7-2	TRBD1	NA	CASSQTGGRTEAFF	TGTGCCAGCAGCCAGACAGGGGGCCGGACTGAAGCTTTCTTT
TRBJ1-6	TRBV7-9	NA	few	CASSLGGPYYNSPLHF	TGTGCCAGCAGCTTAGGAGGACCTTATTATAATTCACCCCTCCACTTT
TRBJ1-4	TRBV20-1	NA	few	CSARDRQNEKLFF	TGCAGTGCTAGAGACCGACAGAATGAAAAACTGTTTTTT
TRBJ2-3	TRBV27	NA	NA	CASSSPSPAKSRQYF	TGTGCCAGCAGTTCCCCCTCACCAGCAAAGTCACGGCAGTATTTT
TRBJ2-3	TRBV9	NA	few	CASSPSGGQGDTQYF	TGTGCCAGCAGCCCCTCCGGAGGGCAAGGAGATACGCAGTATTTT
TRBJ2-1	TRBV7-6	TRBD2	NA	CASSLGGGRAYEQFF	TGTGCCAGCAGCTTAGGAGGCGGGAGGGCCTATGAGCAGTTCTTC
TRBJ2-7	TRBV7-6	NA	NA	CASSPVVGGTVLEQYF	TGTGCCAGCAGCCCAGTAGTCGGCGGGACGGTTCTCGAGCAGTACTTC
TRBJ2-2	TRBV7-7	NA	many	CASSRGRDPNTGELFF	TGTGCTAGCAGCCGTGGCCGAGACCCGAACACCGGGGAGCTGTTTTTT
TRBJ2-7	TRBV3-1	NA	NA	CACSQGQAGVYEQYF	TGTGCCTGCAGCCAAGGACAGGCGGGGGTCTACGAGCAGTACTTC
TRBJ2-3	TRBV5-1	NA	NA	CASSTTTGTGTDTQYF	TGCGCCAGCAGCACCACCACAGGGACGGGGACAGATACGCAGTATTTT
TRBJ2-7	TRBV4-3	TRBD2	few	CASSQVNRGGYEQYF	TGCGCCAGCAGCCAAGTTAACCGGGGGGGTTACGAGCAGTACTTC
TRBJ2-1	TRBV15	NA	NA	CATFLDGSYNEQFF	TGTGCCACCTTCCTAGATGGTTCCTACAATGAGCAGTTCTTC
TRBJ1-1	TRBV12-3/TRBV12-4	TRBD1	few	CASRRDRINTEAFF	TGTGCCAGCAGGAGGGACAGGATTAACACTGAAGCTTTCTTT
TRBJ2-5	TRBV12-3/TRBV12-4	TRBD2	few	CASSRSTTRGVGETQYF	TGTGCCAGCAGTCGTAGCACTACGCGGGGGGTCGGAGAGACCCAGTACTTC
TRBJ1-2	TRBV4-3	NA	many	CASSTMTLEGANYGYTF	TGCGCCAGCAGCACAATGACACTGGAGGGAGCTAACTATGGCTACACCTTC
TRBJ1-2	TRBV12-3/TRBV12-4	NA	few	CASSTMSDRGRLTF	TGTGCCAGCTCTACCATGTCTGATCGTGGGCGTCTCACCTTC
TRBJ1-5	TRBV5-1	NA	many	CASSLVGNQPQHF	TGCGCCAGCAGCTTGGTGGGGAACCAGCCCCAGCATTTT
TRBJ2-4	TRBV28	TRBD1	NA	CASSFQGANIQYF	TGTGCCAGCAGTTTCCAGGGGGCAAACATTCAGTACTTC
TRBJ1-6	TRBV12-3/TRBV12-4	NA	many	CASSFGRGRGLTDAYNSPLHF	TGTGCCAGCAGTTTCGGACGGGGACGGGGACTCACGGACGCATATAATTCACCCCTCCACTTT